The next 10 T cell receptor beta chains were all read from a single sample in a study of T-cell reconstitution after alpha-beta-depleted transplantation in children. Unique molecular identifiers tagged the TCRbeta library. TCRdb fed the PCR reads into MiXCR, producing one record per CDR3 protein. This repertoire shows some 350,000 distinct CDR3 sequences, around 10% found once; its top ten account for 2% to 3%. Sequences were derived from PBMCs from the stem cell graft donor, sampled from the stem cell graft. The source is a human donor who donated a stem cell graft to a child with acute lymphoblastic leukemia.

The chain joins TRBV7-9 to TRBJ2-3, with D possibly matching TRBD2 (5 bases). V was pared by 5 bases and J by 2 bases, with 14 bases between. This CDR3 has 15 residues. Germline CDR1 is SEHNR and CDR2 is FQNEAQ (reference sequence). The CDR3 region has the DNA TGTGCCAGCAGCCCGGGAACCGTGCTCACAGATACGCAGTATTTT. Translating it yields CASSPGTVLTDTQYF.

This chain connects TRBV20-1 to TRBJ1-3; 8 bases match TRBD1. Trimming removed 2 bases from V and 4 bases from J; junction bases left unmatched: 10. The CDR3 runs to 16 residues. Germline values: CDR1 DFQATT, CDR2 SNEGSKA (reference sequence). The CDR3 DNA reads TGCAGTGCTAGATATCCAGGGGGCGTGTGGGGAAACACCATATATTTT. Residues: CSARYPGGVWGNTIYF.

This clonotype was counted only a few times. The chain uses TRBV7-8 and TRBJ2-1; D may be TRBD1 or TRBD2 (5 bases each). This CDR3 has 14 residues. Germline CDR1 reads SGHVS; CDR2 reads FQNEAQ. V gave up 5 bases and J gave up 2 bases, with 10 bases separating them. CDR3 sequence: CASSQRGPYNEQFF. CDR3 nucleotides: TGTGCCAGCAGCCAACGGGGCCCCTACAATGAGCAGTTCTTC.

This clonotype was seen only a few times. V usage is TRBV28 and J usage is TRBJ2-1; possibly TRBD2 for D (5 bases). V gave up 3 bases and J gave up 6 bases, with 24 bases separating them. This CDR3 is 18 amino acids long. Germline CDR1 reads MDHEN; CDR2 reads SYDVKM. The CDR3 nucleotides are TGTGCCAGCAGTTTTACCAACTCGCTAGCTTCGGTATTCAATGAGCAGTTCTTC. Its translation is CASSFTNSLASVFNEQFF.

This clonotype showed up just a few times. V and J are TRBV29-1 and TRBJ2-7; D possibly corresponds to TRBD1 (6 bases). Per the germline V gene, CDR1 is SQVTM and CDR2 is ANQGSEA. This CDR3 spans 14 amino acids. V was clipped by 2 bases and J by 4 bases, with 15 bases between them. CDR3 sequence reads: CSVEYLDRPYEQYF. The CDR3, as DNA: TGCAGCGTTGAATACCTGGACAGACCTTACGAGCAGTACTTC.

The chain is built from TRBV5-1 and TRBJ2-1; D gene ambiguous. CDR1 and CDR2 from the germline V gene are SGHRS and YFSETQ. The CDR3 covers 16 residues. The V end lost 0 bases, the J end lost 6 bases, and 16 bases lay between the germline ends. CDR3 sequence (DNA): TGCGCCAGCAGCTTGGCCTTAGGGCCCCTGGTCAATGAGCAGTTCTTC. Translating it yields CASSLALGPLVNEQFF.

This clonotype was seen a handful of times. This chain uses TRBV21-1 with TRBJ2-7; the DNA was not used to check the table's D call, TRBD1. TRBV21-1 is assigned pseudogene status. The CDR3 covers 17 residues. The CDR3: CASSIPQNRAWSYEQYF. The CDR3 DNA is TGTGCCAGCAGCATCCCCCAAAACAGGGCTTGGTCCTACGAGCAGTACTTC.

The chain couples TRBV19 to TRBJ2-1; 12 bases map to TRBD2. Germline V gene data show CDR1 as LNHDA and CDR2 as SQIVND (reference sequence). The CDR3 covers 15 residues. With V trimmed by 5 bases and J by 4 bases, 3 bases remained unmatched. The CDR3: CASSATSGRYNEQFF. CDR3 coding DNA: TGTGCCAGTAGTGCGACTAGCGGGAGATACAATGAGCAGTTCTTC.

The V call is TRBV12-3 or TRBV12-4, the J call TRBJ2-2, with D maybe TRBD1 (6 bases). The CDR3 extends over 15 amino acids. Trimming left V 3 bases short and J 3 bases short, with 11 bases between. The CDR3 sequence is CASSFSGADTGELFF. CDR3 coding DNA: TGTGCCAGCAGTTTCTCAGGGGCAGACACCGGGGAGCTGTTTTTT.

CDR3 nucleotide sequence: TGTGCCACCAGCAGAGTGGCACTTTATCAGCCCCAGCATTTT. The encoded protein is CATSRVALYQPQHF. V and J are TRBV15 and TRBJ1-5, with D unclear. Trimming pared 1 base from V and 5 bases from J, leaving 9 bases between. The CDR3 totals 14 residues. Germline values: CDR1 LNHNV, CDR2 YYDKDF (reference sequence).